Presented here are 25 T cell receptor beta chains from one specimen sequenced in a study of identical twins. TCRdb re-called the 5' RACE reads with MiXCR, one entry per CDR3 protein. The data show roughly 690,000 distinct CDR3 sequences, about 20% seen once. The same sample was also studied in work on T cells expressing NK-cell markers.

The specimen sequenced was PBMCs. These TCRs come from a woman aged 18-29 years in good health.

This clonotype was picked up many times. This rearrangement joins TRBV29-1 to TRBJ2-5; no firm D call. Trimming removed 7 bases at V and 3 bases at J, with 18 bases between. This CDR3 contains 14 residues. Germline CDR1 reads SQVTM; CDR2 reads ANQGSEA. CDR3 in amino acids: CSGAGPRVKETQYF. In nucleotides, the CDR3 is TGCAGCGGTGCCGGCCCGCGAGTTAAAGAGACCCAGTACTTC.

This clonotype was observed a handful of times. The J gene is TRBJ2-1, the V gene TRBV4-3; D unclear. V was shortened by 0 bases and J by 7 bases, with 10 bases between the two germline ends. This CDR3 region has 14 residues. Germline lookup yields CDR1 LGHNA and CDR2 YSLEER. CDR3 amino acids: CASSQDWLVNEQFF. CDR3 DNA sequence: TGCGCCAGCAGCCAAGATTGGTTGGTAAATGAGCAGTTCTTC.

This clonotype has a handful of counts. The chain recombines TRBV28 with TRBJ2-1; 11 bases map to TRBD2. Germline V lookup: CDR1 MDHEN, CDR2 SYDVKM. The V gene end was trimmed by 6 bases and the J gene end by 5 bases; junction bases not matched to a gene: 9. This CDR3 has 16 amino acids. The CDR3 loop reads CASRELAGVIDNEQFF. The CDR3 nucleotides read TGTGCCAGCAGAGAACTAGCGGGAGTAATTGACAATGAGCAGTTCTTC.

The chain joins TRBV12-3 or TRBV12-4 to TRBJ2-7; possibly TRBD1 for D (6 bases). The V end lost 4 bases, the J end lost 4 bases, and 17 bases lay between the germline ends. The CDR3 spans 15 residues. The CDR3 bases are TGTGCCAGCAGTTCAATGGACAGAGGCCTTTACGAGCAGTACTTC. Residues: CASSSMDRGLYEQYF.

This clonotype has at least ten counts. The CDR3, as DNA: TGTGCCAGCAGTTACTCACAGGGGGAAGCTTTCTTT. This gives the protein CASSYSQGEAFF. The chain couples TRBV6-5 to TRBJ1-1, with 7 bases matching TRBD1. The CDR3 has 12 amino acids. With 0 bases clipped from V and 8 bases from J, the junction kept 0 bases outside the gene matches. CDR1 is MNHEY and CDR2 is SVGAGI in the germline V gene.

The genes are TRBV20-1 and TRBJ2-3; D uncertain. Trimming pared 6 bases from V and 4 bases from J, leaving 14 bases between. The CDR3 runs 13 residues. Germline loops: CDR1 DFQATT, CDR2 SNEGSKA (reference sequence). The CDR3 loop is CSAQAPGADTQYF. The CDR3 bases are TGCAGTGCCCAAGCGCCTGGGGCAGATACGCAGTATTTT.

This clonotype has just a few counts. This chain uses TRBV5-1 with TRBJ1-5; no clear D. This CDR3 contains 14 residues. Trimming took 3 bases from V and 8 from J, leaving 15 bases between them. The V gene's germline CDR1 is SGHRS and CDR2 YFSETQ. The CDR3 protein is CASSSTGSGEPQHF. The CDR3 DNA follows: TGCGCCAGCAGCTCGACGGGATCTGGGGAGCCCCAGCATTTT.

The J gene is TRBJ2-1, the V gene TRBV4-3; D is unclear. Germline CDR1 reads LGHNA; CDR2 reads YSLEER. V lost 2 bases to trimming and J lost 6 bases, with 11 bases between them. The CDR3 extends over 14 amino acids. The CDR3 here is CASSQINGLNEQFF. The DNA of the CDR3 is TGCGCCAGCAGCCAAATTAATGGCCTCAATGAGCAGTTCTTC.

Only a few counts were recorded for this clonotype. The rearrangement links TRBV20-1 to TRBJ2-7, with D maybe TRBD1 (7 bases). CDR1 is DFQATT and CDR2 is SNEGSKA in the germline V gene (reference sequence). CDR3 length: 14 residues. Trimming removed 6 bases at V and 4 bases at J, with 19 bases between. As DNA, the CDR3 is TGCAGTGCCGCCCGAGGAGGGGGCGAATACGAGCAGTACTTC. Protein product: CSAARGGGEYEQYF.

The chain's CDR3 is CSAREAVEGEQFF. The CDR3 region has the DNA TGCAGTGCTAGAGAAGCGGTGGAGGGGGAGCAGTTCTTC. V and J are TRBV20-1 and TRBJ2-1; tentative D call: TRBD2 (6 bases). The length of the CDR3 is 13 residues. The ends were cut back, 0 bases at V and 10 bases at J, with 13 bases in the middle. Germline lookup yields CDR1 DFQATT and CDR2 SNEGSKA (reference sequence).

The V gene is TRBV6-5, the J gene TRBJ2-1; 8 positions match TRBD1. V lost 0 bases to trimming and J lost 9 bases; unmatched junction nucleotides: 7. Per germline, CDR1 MNHEY and CDR2 SVGAGI. The CDR3 totals 15 residues. CDR3: CASSYSIGGTGEQFF. CDR3 DNA sequence: TGTGCCAGCAGTTACTCGATAGGAGGGACAGGTGAGCAGTTCTTC.

J is TRBJ2-1 and V is TRBV6-1; 9 bases agree with TRBD1. V shed 0 bases, J shed 6 bases, and the junction held 3 bases outside the gene matches. CDR1 MNHNS and CDR2 SASEGT come from the germline V gene. This CDR3 has 15 amino acids. The DNA of the CDR3 is TGTGCCAGCAGTGAAGCTCCGGACAGGGGCAATGAGCAGTTCTTC. Translating it yields CASSEAPDRGNEQFF.

This clonotype is a singleton in its sample. The chain is built from TRBV4-3 and TRBJ2-5, with 10 nucleotides matching TRBD1. The V gene end was trimmed by 4 bases and the J gene end by 2 bases; junction bases not matched to a gene: 4. Germline V gives CDR1 LGHNA, CDR2 YSLEER. The CDR3 has 15 residues. The CDR3 loop reads CASSRGTGEQETQYF. In nucleotides, the CDR3 is TGCGCCAGCAGCCGAGGGACAGGGGAACAAGAGACCCAGTACTTC.

This clonotype was counted a few times. The J gene is TRBJ2-5, the V gene TRBV12-3 or TRBV12-4; either TRBD1 or TRBD2 may fit D (5 bases each). The CDR3 is 12 amino acids. The V and J ends lost 6 bases and 1 base respectively, with 6 bases between them. In DNA, the CDR3 is TGTGCCAGCAGGGGGACCCAAGAGACCCAGTACTTC. The encoded protein is CASRGTQETQYF.

This clonotype was detected only a few times. This sequence joins TRBV29-1 and TRBJ2-4; possible D gene TRBD1, 7 bases. CDR1 and CDR2 (germline): SQVTM, ANQGSEA. This CDR3 comprises 15 residues. Trimming pared 6 bases from V and 0 bases from J, leaving 15 bases between. CDR3 nucleotides: TGCAGCGTGAGGGGGCGGGACCTAGCCAAAAACATTCAGTACTTC. This gives the protein CSVRGRDLAKNIQYF.

This sequence joins TRBV6-5 and TRBJ1-2; 8 bases align to TRBD1. The CDR3 is made up of 15 amino acids. With 4 bases clipped from V and 7 bases from J, the junction kept 11 bases outside the gene matches. Germline CDR1 and CDR2: MNHEY and SVGAGI. DNA of the CDR3: TGTGCCAGCAGTTTCCGGACAGGGCGCGGGAGTGGCTACACCTTC. Its protein product is CASSFRTGRGSGYTF.

The rearrangement uses TRBV12-3 or TRBV12-4 and TRBJ2-7; TRBD2 agrees at 13 bases. The ends lost 3 bases at V and 4 bases at J; junction bases unmatched: 15. The CDR3 contains 19 residues. The chain's CDR3 is CASSFKGLAGLMGAYEQYF. The DNA for the CDR3 is TGTGCCAGCAGTTTTAAGGGACTAGCGGGACTGATGGGGGCTTACGAGCAGTACTTC.

The chain combines TRBV24-1 with TRBJ2-3, with D maybe TRBD1 (5 bases). This CDR3 is built from 11 residues. CDR1 is KGHDR, CDR2 SFDVKD, per germline. Trimming took off 7 bases at V and 14 bases at J, with 15 bases between the two ends. Written as DNA, the CDR3 is TGTGCCACCAGAGGGGATTCTGGTTGGTATTTT. Its protein product is CATRGDSGWYF.

This clonotype was counted only a few times. The chain is built from TRBV20-1 and TRBJ2-5; D may be TRBD1 or TRBD2 (5 bases each). Trimming cost V 6 bases and J 4 bases, with 9 bases left between them. CDR1 and CDR2 (germline): DFQATT, SNEGSKA (reference sequence). The CDR3 is made up of 11 amino acids. CDR3 amino acids: CSAGTLETQYF. The CDR3 DNA reads as TGCAGTGCCGGGACCCTAGAGACCCAGTACTTC.

The chain employs TRBV7-2 and TRBJ2-5; unclear D gene. This CDR3 contains 12 residues. Germline V lookup: CDR1 SGHTA, CDR2 FQGNSA. V was clipped by 1 base and J by 5 bases, with 5 bases between them. CDR3 protein: CASSLESETQYF. CDR3 coding DNA: TGTGCCAGCAGCTTAGAGTCCGAGACCCAGTACTTC.

The chain joins TRBV5-1 to TRBJ1-4; tentatively, D is TRBD1 (6 bases). V was cut by 4 bases and J by 0 bases, with 13 bases left in between. The length of the CDR3 is 16 residues. CDR1 and CDR2 from the germline V gene are SGHRS and YFSETQ. The DNA of the CDR3 is TGCGCCAGCAGCCGGGGGGGCAGCCCAACTAATGAAAAACTGTTTTTT. Translation: CASSRGGSPTNEKLFF.

The rearrangement joins TRBV6-1 to TRBJ2-2, with a tentative D call TRBD2 (6 bases). Germline values: CDR1 MNHNS, CDR2 SASEGT. The germline V and J ends were trimmed by 7 bases and 6 bases, with 15 bases remaining between them. The CDR3 covers 14 residues. DNA of the CDR3: TGTGCCAGCAAGAAACTAGCTGGTCCCGGGGAGCTGTTTTTT. Translated: CASKKLAGPGELFF.

This clonotype was seen repeatedly, ten times or more. This chain uses TRBV29-1 with TRBJ2-7, with D perhaps given as TRBD1 or TRBD2 (5 bases each). The V end lost 7 bases, the J end lost 7 bases, and 20 bases lay between the germline ends. This CDR3 has 13 residues. CDR1 is SQVTM, CDR2 ANQGSEA, per germline. The CDR3 DNA reads as TGCAGCGCCTCCCGGGACCCCGGTGGGGAGCAGTACTTC. Translated: CSASRDPGGEQYF.

The gene calls are TRBV20-1 and TRBJ1-2; 8 positions agree with TRBD1. Germline V gene lookup returns CDR1 DFQATT and CDR2 SNEGSKA (reference sequence). Trimming removed 5 bases from V and 6 bases from J; junction bases left unmatched: 14. CDR3 size: 15 residues. CDR3 region: CSAQDRAGGLNGYTF. Here the CDR3 DNA reads TGCAGTGCTCAGGACAGGGCAGGGGGCCTTAATGGCTACACCTTC.

This clonotype occurred a few times. The chain carries TRBV20-1 and TRBJ2-7; 7 nucleotides line up with TRBD1. The V and J ends lost 7 bases and 7 bases, in that order; junction bases with no gene match: 10. CDR1 and CDR2 from the germline V gene are DFQATT and SNEGSKA (reference sequence). The CDR3 is made up of 12 amino acids. The DNA of the CDR3 is TGCAGTGGGACCGAAGGGGGCAGTGAGCAGTACTTC. Protein product: CSGTEGGSEQYF.